These 6 T cell receptor beta chains came from one sample sequenced in a study of blood T cell repertoires in COVID-19. Sequencing was performed with immunoSEQ multiplex PCR; in TCRdb, only in-frame clones are kept and a portion is missing. The sample holds approximately 260,000 clones, under 90% seen once. The material sequenced was PBMCs or T cells enriched from blood (not recorded which). The receptors were sampled from a woman aged 55-70 years who had recovered from COVID-19.

The chain employs TRBV5-1 and TRBJ2-5; tentatively, D is TRBD1 (6 bases). This CDR3 has 17 residues. The V gene lost 7 bases and the J gene lost 4 bases, with 26 bases spanning the gap. Germline lookup yields CDR1 SGHRS and CDR2 YFSETQ. As DNA, the CDR3 is TGCGCCAGCGGGATTCAACCGGGACAAGGGGTCGGAGAGACCCAGTACTTC. It codes for CASGIQPGQGVGETQYF.

In DNA, the CDR3 is TGTGCCAGCAGTTACTCGACAGGTTCCTATGAAGCTTTCTTT. Amino acid sequence: CASSYSTGSYEAFF. The chain employs TRBV6-5 and TRBJ1-1; D is perhaps TRBD1 (6 bases). Trimming pared 0 bases from V and 7 bases from J, leaving 12 bases between. The CDR3 covers 14 residues. Germline loops: CDR1 MNHEY, CDR2 SVGAGI.

The gene calls are TRBV6-5 and TRBJ1-1; D gene uncertain. This CDR3 spans 14 amino acids. CDR1 and CDR2 (germline): MNHEY, SVGAGI. Trimming pared 2 bases from V and 3 bases from J, leaving 10 bases between. CDR3 bases: TGTGCCAGCAGTTACACTTCGTTGGACACTGAAGCTTTCTTT. It codes for CASSYTSLDTEAFF.

This clone has a handful of counts. The V call is TRBV2, the J call TRBJ1-2; no definite D call. Per germline, CDR1 SNHLY and CDR2 FYNNEI. V lost 4 bases and J lost 2, with 8 bases in between. The CDR3 sequence is 13 residues long. The CDR3 nucleotides are TGTGCCAGCAGTGTGGGAGGGAACTATGGCTACACCTTC. This codes for CASSVGGNYGYTF. The whole variable domain, remainder taken from reference TRBV2 and TRBJ1-2, is EPEVTQTPSHQVTQMGQEVILRCVPISNHLYFYWYRQILGQKVEFLVSFYNNEISEKSEIFDDQFSVERPDGSNFTLKIRSTKLEDSAMYFCASSVGGNYGYTFGSGTRLTVV.

V and J are TRBV30 and TRBJ1-5, with D maybe TRBD1 (6 bases). The V end lost 0 bases, the J end lost 7 bases, and 13 bases lay between the germline ends. The CDR3 loop spans 14 amino acids. The germline gives CDR1 GTSNPN, CDR2 SVGIG (reference sequence). The CDR3 loop reads CAWSVIGGGQPQHF. In DNA, the CDR3 is TGTGCCTGGAGTGTGATAGGCGGGGGCCAGCCCCAGCATTTT.

The rearrangement uses TRBV9 and TRBJ2-2; 8 bases align to TRBD2. The CDR3 is 16 amino acids. Germline-derived CDR1 and CDR2 are SGDLS and YYNGEE. Trimming took 0 bases from V and 7 from J; bases not matched to a gene: 8. Written as DNA, the CDR3 is TGTGCCAGCAGCGTAGCCTCCGGGGGGGCCGGCGGGGAGCTGTTTTTT. It encodes CASSVASGGAGGELFF. The complete variable domain, with remaining parts taken from reference TRBV9 and TRBJ2-2, reads DSGVTQTPKHLITATGQRVTLRCSPRSGDLSVYWYQQSLDQGLQFLIQYYNGEERAKGNILERFSAQQFPDLHSELNLSSLELGDSALYFCASSVASGGAGGELFFGEGSRLTVL.